This T cell receptor (beta chain) was sequenced for a study of T cells in Graves' hyperthyroidism and ophthalmopathy. The wider study: At initial diagnosis, before any treatment had begun, peripheral blood was obtained.

Trimming took 4 bases from V and 0 from J; bases not matched to a gene: 6. This CDR3 has 15 residues. CDR1 is SNHLY, CDR2 FYNNEI, per germline. Regions amplified from RNA transcripts were the TCR beta CDR3 regions. The TCR CDR3 was amplified in a first-round RT-PCR using the HTBI primer set. Each CDR3 protein gets one entry after TCRdb re-called the multiplex PCR reads with MiXCR. The table has about 840,000 distinct CDR3 sequences, 38% seen once; the top ten hold roughly 8.3%. Patients aged 18 to 65 had newly diagnosed hyperthyroidism that had lasted under 2 months. Broader study findings: Blood also contained most expanded thyroid clonotypes above 0.001.

A note on this clonotype: The antigen is unknown.

The gene calls are TRBV2 and TRBJ2-7; TRBD1 agrees at 7 bases. The sample taken for sequencing was blood. The clonotype was recovered from a man aged 18 to 30 with Graves' hyperthyroidism. CDR3 in amino acids: CASSAPTGSSYEQYF. CDR3 nucleotide sequence: TGTGCCAGCAGTGCCCCGACAGGGAGCTCCTACGAGCAGTACTTC.